The clone carrying this T cell receptor beta chain was found a few times. What it binds is not known. Data came from immunoSEQ multiplex PCR; TCRdb stores just in-frame clones and leaves some out. The sample includes 55,000 to 65,000 clones, around nine tenths of them seen just once. This specimen belongs to a study of OX40 agonist ivuxolimab in advanced cancers. About the research overall: Melanoma, hepatocellular carcinoma, head and neck or renal cell cancer occurred in dose-escalation patients. Patients were roughly 87% male with ages roughly 20 to 85, mean around 58. Study-wide results and limits: The study found that CD8+ T cells averaged more expanded clones than CD4+. At 0.1 to 3.0 mg/kg and by week 6, clonal expansion occurred in CD4+ and CD8+ blood T cells.

This receptor was obtained from an adult with an advanced solid tumor such as melanoma, head and neck, liver or kidney cancer. The material sequenced was CD4+ or CD8+ T cells sorted from blood, taken in a trial of the OX40 agonist ivuxolimab.

The CDR3 sequence: CASSFGSSGAGDTQYF. In nucleotides, the CDR3 is TGTGCCAGCAGTTTTGGGTCTAGCGGCGCGGGAGATACGCAGTATTTT. The chain is built from TRBV27 and TRBJ2-3; 7 bases are a match to TRBD2. CDR3 length: 16 amino acids. Per germline, CDR1 MNHEY and CDR2 SMNVEV (reference sequence). V was clipped by 3 bases and J by 5 bases; unmatched bases: 11.